Listed below are T cell receptor beta chains from one sample, sequenced in a study of technical replicates of blood from a handful of donors. The table came from immunoSEQ multiplex PCR; TCRdb's copy has only in-frame clones and leaves some out. The sample yields 84,000 or so clones, 95% to 98% seen once. Specimen: T cells isolated from PBMCs. These receptor sequences come from a human donor in good health. Each CDR3 is given with its conserved first and last residue. A D gene is named only where the DNA matches it firmly. The size of a clone is reported for some rows only, either as once, few or many, or as a class for expanded clones.

TRBJ2-1 | TRBD2 | 15 | once | TRBV11-2 | CASSFRTSQFNEQFF | TGTGCCAGCAGCTTCCGGACTAGCCAGTTCAATGAGCAGTTCTTC
TRBJ2-1 | TRBD2 | 18 | NA | TRBV9 | CASSGPGLAASSYNEQFF | TGTGCCAGCAGCGGACCGGGACTAGCGGCGAGCTCCTACAATGAGCAGTTCTTC
TRBJ2-7 | NA | 14 | NA | TRBV28 | CASSLVMATYEQYF | TGTGCCAGCAGTTTAGTGATGGCCACCTACGAGCAGTACTTC
TRBJ1-2 | TRBD1 | 13 | NA | TRBV6-1 | CASRPGTAPGYTF | TGTGCCAGCAGACCTGGGACAGCCCCTGGCTACACCTTC
TRBJ1-2 | NA | 11 | NA | TRBV29-1 | CSVEDTYGYTF | TGCAGCGTAGAGGACACCTATGGCTACACCTTC
TRBJ1-3 | TRBD1 | 15 | NA | TRBV2 | CASTWDRGRGNTIYF | TGTGCCAGCACCTGGGACAGGGGGCGCGGAAACACCATATATTTT
TRBJ1-4 | TRBD1 | 13 | NA | TRBV10-2 | CASEGGPNEKLFF | TGCGCCAGCGAAGGGGGCCCTAATGAAAAACTGTTTTTT
TRBJ1-1 | TRBD1 | 12 | once | TRBV2 | CARGQENTEAFF | TGTGCCAGGGGACAGGAGAACACTGAAGCTTTCTTT
TRBJ1-5 | NA | 15 | once | TRBV19 | CASSIDLPARRPQHF | TGTGCCAGTAGTATAGATCTTCCTGCCCGTAGGCCCCAGCATTTT
TRBJ2-3 | TRBD2 | 15 | NA | TRBV19 | CASTAGGLAEDTQYF | TGTGCCAGTACCGCTGGGGGACTAGCGGAAGATACGCAGTATTTT
TRBJ2-7 | NA | 18 | NA | TRBV7-6 | CASSLVSVFGRGHHEQYF | TGTGCCAGCAGCTTAGTATCGGTTTTCGGGAGGGGGCACCACGAGCAGTACTTC
TRBJ1-2 | NA | 14 | NA | TRBV10-2 | CASSDSGNNYGYTF | TGCGCCAGCAGTGATTCCGGGAATAACTATGGCTACACCTTC
TRBJ1-2 | NA | 13 | NA | TRBV7-9 | CASSLYTGYGYTF | TGTGCCAGCAGCCTATACACAGGGTATGGCTACACCTTC
TRBJ2-2 | TRBD2 | 17 | NA | TRBV7-9 | CASSLGAGGPESGELFF | TGTGCCAGCAGCTTAGGAGCGGGAGGGCCGGAATCCGGGGAGCTGTTTTTT
TRBJ2-2 | TRBD2 | 14 | NA | TRBV4-1 | CASDSGGNAGELFF | TGCGCCAGCGATAGCGGGGGGAATGCCGGGGAGCTGTTTTTT
TRBJ1-2 | TRBD1 | 13 | NA | TRBV19 | CASSKGTDYGYTF | TGTGCCAGTAGTAAGGGGACAGACTATGGCTACACCTTC
TRBJ2-3 | NA | 17 | NA | TRBV4-1 | CASSHAGTSLKVDTQYF | TGCGCCAGCAGCCACGCTGGGACATCACTAAAGGTAGATACGCAGTATTTT
TRBJ2-1 | TRBD2 | 15 | NA | TRBV9 | CASSALAGGHHEQFF | TGTGCCAGCAGCGCCCTAGCGGGGGGGCACCATGAGCAGTTCTTC
TRBJ1-2 | TRBD1 | 13 | NA | TRBV28 | CASSIKTGGGYTF | TGTGCCAGCAGCATAAAGACAGGGGGTGGCTACACCTTC
TRBJ1-1 | NA | 12 | few | TRBV5-1 | CASSLDGREAFF | TGCGCCAGCAGCTTGGATGGGAGAGAAGCTTTCTTT
TRBJ1-5 | NA | 15 | NA | TRBV28 | CAIQQGYRGNQPQHF | TGTGCCATACAACAGGGTTATCGTGGCAATCAGCCCCAGCATTTT
TRBJ1-1 | NA | 15 | NA | TRBV27 | CASSLSTGLNTEAFF | TGTGCCAGCAGTTTATCTACAGGCCTGAACACTGAAGCTTTCTTT
TRBJ2-7 | TRBD1 | 16 | NA | TRBV28 | CASSSPMGQDTYEQYF | TGTGCCAGCAGTTCTCCCATGGGACAGGATACCTACGAGCAGTACTTC
TRBJ2-7 | NA | 12 | NA | TRBV6-5 | CASRTRSYEQYF | TGTGCCAGCAGGACACGGTCCTACGAGCAGTACTTC
TRBJ1-3 | NA | 16 | NA | TRBV28 | CASSLWVLSSGNTIYF | TGTGCCAGCAGTTTATGGGTATTGAGCTCTGGAAACACCATATATTTT
TRBJ1-3 | NA | 13 | NA | TRBV2 | CASTGDSGNTIYF | TGTGCCAGCACGGGGGACTCTGGAAACACCATATATTTT
TRBJ2-3 | NA | 14 | NA | TRBV14 | CASSQAWAGDTQYF | TGTGCCAGCAGCCAAGCCTGGGCGGGGGATACGCAGTATTTT
TRBJ2-1 | TRBD2 | 18 | NA | TRBV4-1 | CASSQKSTPGGEYNEQFF | TGCGCCAGCAGCCAAAAGTCTACACCGGGAGGCGAATACAATGAGCAGTTCTTC
TRBJ1-5 | TRBD1 | 17 | once | TRBV19 | CASSIRSTGTGYQPQHF | TGTGCCAGTAGTATACGTTCCACGGGGACAGGGTATCAGCCCCAGCATTTT
TRBJ1-1 | NA | 13 | NA | TRBV30 | CAWNRDRRTEAFF | TGTGCCTGGAACAGGGACCGGCGGACTGAAGCTTTCTTT
TRBJ2-3 | TRBD2 | 13 | NA | TRBV11-2 | CASRGRAMDTQYF | TGTGCCAGCAGGGGGAGGGCTATGGATACGCAGTATTTT
TRBJ1-6 | NA | 12 | once | TRBV2 | CASTRQAVALHF | TGTGCCAGCACCCGACAGGCCGTGGCCCTCCACTTT
TRBJ2-1 | TRBD2 | 18 | once | TRBV4-1 | CASSQYSGLAGPRNEQFF | TGCGCCAGCAGCCAGTATAGCGGACTAGCGGGGCCACGGAATGAGCAGTTCTTC
TRBJ2-7 | NA | 15 | NA | TRBV6-6 | CASSYRDTSSYEQYF | TGTGCCAGCAGTTACCGGGACACGAGCTCCTACGAGCAGTACTTC
TRBJ1-5 | NA | 16 | NA | TRBV28 | CASSLIRVGGNQPQHF | TGTGCCAGCAGTTTAATCCGGGTTGGCGGCAATCAGCCCCAGCATTTT
TRBJ1-4 | NA | 16 | NA | TRBV9 | CASSLGQPATNEKLFF | TGTGCCAGCAGTCTCGGACAGCCAGCAACTAATGAAAAACTGTTTTTT
TRBJ2-7 | NA | 11 | NA | TRBV6-5 | CASRRTVEQYF | TGTGCCAGCAGAAGGACTGTCGAGCAGTACTTC
TRBJ2-7 | NA | 14 | NA | TRBV10-3 | CAISGGQATYEQYF | TGTGCCATCAGTGGAGGGCAGGCTACCTACGAGCAGTACTTC